This T cell receptor (beta chain) is drawn from a study of T cells in Graves' hyperthyroidism and ophthalmopathy. Study-level information: Once the initial diagnosis was made, peripheral blood was obtained before any treatment. General observations from the study: The model predicted ophthalmopathy a median approximately six months before onset.

Graves' hyperthyroidism showing no ophthalmopathy progression within 18 months was considered stable. Diagnoses were established using clinical symptoms, serum thyroxine and TRAb, thyroid ultrasound and orbital computed tomography. Regions amplified from RNA transcripts were the TCR beta CDR3 regions. The HTBI primer set drove a first-round RT-PCR of the TCR CDR3. Each CDR3 protein is one row after TCRdb ran MiXCR on the multiplex PCR reads. This table holds roughly 570,000 distinct CDR3 sequences, 15% to 19% found once. The table lists this clonotype with many counts. Antigen: not known. The sequence was collected from a woman in her twenties or thirties with Graves' hyperthyroidism. Sequenced material: blood.

CDR3 in amino acids: CAWSPLDIRVAKNIQYF. The CDR3, as DNA: TGTGCCTGGAGTCCGTTAGATATACGGGTAGCCAAAAACATTCAGTACTTC. The chain recombines TRBV30 with TRBJ2-4; no firm D call. The germline V gene has CDR1 GTSNPN and CDR2 SVGIG (reference sequence). Between the trimmed V and J ends, which lost 2 bases and 0 bases, there was a span of 17 bases. The CDR3 is 17 residues long.